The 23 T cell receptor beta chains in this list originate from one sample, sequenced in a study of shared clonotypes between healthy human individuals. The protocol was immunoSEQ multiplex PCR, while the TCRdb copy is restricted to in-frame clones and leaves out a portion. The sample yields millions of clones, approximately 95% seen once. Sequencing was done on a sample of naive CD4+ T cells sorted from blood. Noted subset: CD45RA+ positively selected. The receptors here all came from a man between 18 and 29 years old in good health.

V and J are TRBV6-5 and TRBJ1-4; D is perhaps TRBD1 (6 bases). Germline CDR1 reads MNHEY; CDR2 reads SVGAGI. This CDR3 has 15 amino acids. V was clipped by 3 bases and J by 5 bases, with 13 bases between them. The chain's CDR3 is CASSYTGLGNEKLFF. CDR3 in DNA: TGTGCCAGCAGTTATACAGGGCTCGGGAATGAAAAACTGTTTTTT.

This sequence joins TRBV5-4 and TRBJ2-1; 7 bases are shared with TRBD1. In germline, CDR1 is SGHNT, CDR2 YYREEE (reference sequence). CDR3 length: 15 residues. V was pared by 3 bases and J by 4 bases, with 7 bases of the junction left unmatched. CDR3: CASSSRDSPYNEQFF. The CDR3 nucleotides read TGTGCCAGCAGCTCCCGGGACAGCCCTTACAATGAGCAGTTCTTC.

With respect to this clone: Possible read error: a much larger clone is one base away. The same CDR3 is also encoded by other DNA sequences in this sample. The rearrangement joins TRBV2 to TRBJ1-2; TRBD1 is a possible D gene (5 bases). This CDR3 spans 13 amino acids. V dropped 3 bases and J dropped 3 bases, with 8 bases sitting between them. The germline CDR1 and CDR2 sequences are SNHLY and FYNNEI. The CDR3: CASSDRGDYGYTF. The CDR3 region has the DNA TGTGCCAGCAGTGACCGGGGGGACTATGGCTACACCTTC.

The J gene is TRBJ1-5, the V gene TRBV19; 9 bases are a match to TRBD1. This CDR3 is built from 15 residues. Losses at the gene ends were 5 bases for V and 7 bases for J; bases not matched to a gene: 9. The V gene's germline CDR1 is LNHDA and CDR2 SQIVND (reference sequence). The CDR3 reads CASSQQGAMAQPQHF. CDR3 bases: TGTGCCAGTAGTCAACAGGGGGCGATGGCCCAGCCCCAGCATTTT.

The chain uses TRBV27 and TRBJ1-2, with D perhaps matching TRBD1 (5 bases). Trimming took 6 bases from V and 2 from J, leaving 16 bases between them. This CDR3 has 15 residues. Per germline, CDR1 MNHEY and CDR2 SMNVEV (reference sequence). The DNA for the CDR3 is TGTGCCAGCAGCCCCTGGGGCAGGCCGAACTATGGCTACACCTTC. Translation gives CASSPWGRPNYGYTF.

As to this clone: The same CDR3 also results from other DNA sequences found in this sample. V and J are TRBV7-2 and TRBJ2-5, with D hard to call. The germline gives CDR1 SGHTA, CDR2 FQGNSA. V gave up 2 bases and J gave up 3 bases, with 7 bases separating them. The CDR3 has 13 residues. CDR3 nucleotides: TGTGCCAGCAGCTTAACGGGTAAAGAGACCCAGTACTTC. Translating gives CASSLTGKETQYF.

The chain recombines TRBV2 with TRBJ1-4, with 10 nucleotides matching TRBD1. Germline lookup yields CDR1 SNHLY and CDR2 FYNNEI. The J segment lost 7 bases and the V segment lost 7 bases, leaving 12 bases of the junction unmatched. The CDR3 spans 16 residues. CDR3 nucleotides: TGTGCCAGCAAACCGGGACAGGGGACGATAAGTGAAAAACTGTTTTTT. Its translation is CASKPGQGTISEKLFF.

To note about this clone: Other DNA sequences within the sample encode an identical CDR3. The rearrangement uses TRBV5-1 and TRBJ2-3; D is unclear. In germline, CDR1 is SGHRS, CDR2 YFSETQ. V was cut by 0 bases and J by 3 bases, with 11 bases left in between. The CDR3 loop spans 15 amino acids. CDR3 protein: CASSLALGSTDTQYF. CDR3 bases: TGCGCCAGCAGCTTGGCCTTGGGTTCGACAGATACGCAGTATTTT.

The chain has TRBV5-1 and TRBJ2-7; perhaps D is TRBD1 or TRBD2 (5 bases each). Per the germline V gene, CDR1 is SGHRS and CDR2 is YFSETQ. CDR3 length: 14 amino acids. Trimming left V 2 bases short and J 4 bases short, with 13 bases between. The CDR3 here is CASSFPGPPYEQYF. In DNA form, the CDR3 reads TGCGCCAGCAGCTTTCCGGGACCCCCTTACGAGCAGTACTTC.

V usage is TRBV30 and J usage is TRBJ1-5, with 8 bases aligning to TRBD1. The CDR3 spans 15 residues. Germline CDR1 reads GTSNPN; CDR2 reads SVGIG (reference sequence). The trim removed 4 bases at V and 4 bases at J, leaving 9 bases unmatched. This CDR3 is CAWTKPNRGNQPQHF. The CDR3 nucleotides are TGTGCCTGGACCAAACCTAACAGGGGGAATCAGCCCCAGCATTTT.

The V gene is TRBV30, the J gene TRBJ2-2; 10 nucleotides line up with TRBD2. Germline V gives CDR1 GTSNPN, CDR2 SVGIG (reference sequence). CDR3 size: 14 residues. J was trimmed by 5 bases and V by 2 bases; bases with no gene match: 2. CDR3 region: CAWSIAGGTGELFF. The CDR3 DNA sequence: TGTGCCTGGAGTATAGCGGGAGGTACCGGGGAGCTGTTTTTT.

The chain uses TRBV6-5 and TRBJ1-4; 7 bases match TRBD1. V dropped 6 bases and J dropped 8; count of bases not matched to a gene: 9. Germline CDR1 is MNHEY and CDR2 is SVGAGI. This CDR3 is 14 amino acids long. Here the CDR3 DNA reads TGTGCCAGCAGGGCCGGGACAGCCGCAGAAAAACTGTTTTTT. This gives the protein CASRAGTAAEKLFF.

CDR3 DNA sequence: TGTGCCAGCAGCGCTACCGGGACAGGGCGCTATGGCTACACCTTC. Protein: CASSATGTGRYGYTF. The V and J genes are TRBV5-4 and TRBJ1-2; 9 nucleotides line up with TRBD1. V lost 4 bases and J lost 4; bases outside the gene matches: 8. CDR3 size: 15 residues. Germline V gene lookup returns CDR1 SGHNT and CDR2 YYREEE (reference sequence).

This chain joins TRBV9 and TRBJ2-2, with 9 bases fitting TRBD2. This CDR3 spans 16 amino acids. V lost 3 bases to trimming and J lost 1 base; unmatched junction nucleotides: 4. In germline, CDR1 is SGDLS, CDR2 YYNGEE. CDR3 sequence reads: CASSARAGGNTGELFF. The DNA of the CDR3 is TGTGCCAGCAGCGCCAGAGCGGGGGGGAACACCGGGGAGCTGTTTTTT.

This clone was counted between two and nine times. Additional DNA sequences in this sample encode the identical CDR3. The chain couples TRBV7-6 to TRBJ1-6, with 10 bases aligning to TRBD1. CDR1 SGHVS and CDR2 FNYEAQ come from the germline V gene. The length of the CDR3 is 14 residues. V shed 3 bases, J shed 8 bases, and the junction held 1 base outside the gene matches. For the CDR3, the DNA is TGTGCCAGCAGCTTCGGGACAGGGGATTCACCCCTCCACTTT. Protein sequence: CASSFGTGDSPLHF.

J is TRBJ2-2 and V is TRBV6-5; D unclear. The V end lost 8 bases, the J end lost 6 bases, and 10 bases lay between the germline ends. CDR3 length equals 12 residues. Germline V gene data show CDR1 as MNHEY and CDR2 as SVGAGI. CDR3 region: CASVRPPGELFF. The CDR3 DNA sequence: TGTGCCAGCGTTCGGCCCCCCGGGGAGCTGTTTTTT.

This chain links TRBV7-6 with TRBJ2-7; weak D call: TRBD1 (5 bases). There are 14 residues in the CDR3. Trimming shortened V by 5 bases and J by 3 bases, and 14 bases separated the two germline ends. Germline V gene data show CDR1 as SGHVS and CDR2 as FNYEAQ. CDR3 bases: TGTGCCAGCAGCGCTCAGGGAAGTGGCTACGAGCAGTACTTC. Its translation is CASSAQGSGYEQYF.

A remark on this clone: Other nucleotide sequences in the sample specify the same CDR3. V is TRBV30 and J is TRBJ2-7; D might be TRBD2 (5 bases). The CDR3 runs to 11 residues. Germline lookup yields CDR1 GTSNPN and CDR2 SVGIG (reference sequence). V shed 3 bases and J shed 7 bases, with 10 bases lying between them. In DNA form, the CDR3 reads TGTGCCTGGAGCCGATCGGGGGAGCAGTACTTC. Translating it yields CAWSRSGEQYF.

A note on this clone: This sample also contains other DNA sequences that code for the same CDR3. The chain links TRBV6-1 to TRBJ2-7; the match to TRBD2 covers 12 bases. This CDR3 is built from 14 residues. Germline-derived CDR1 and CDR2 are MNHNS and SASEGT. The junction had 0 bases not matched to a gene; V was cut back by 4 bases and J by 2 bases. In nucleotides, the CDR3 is TGTGCCAGCAGTGGGACTAGCGGGGCCTACGAGCAGTACTTC. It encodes CASSGTSGAYEQYF.

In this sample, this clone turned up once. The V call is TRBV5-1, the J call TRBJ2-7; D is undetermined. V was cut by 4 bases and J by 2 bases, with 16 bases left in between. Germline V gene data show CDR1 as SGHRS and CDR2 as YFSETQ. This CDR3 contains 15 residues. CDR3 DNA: TGCGCCAGCAGCGCCCTGGTTCAGGAAACCTACGAGCAGTACTTC. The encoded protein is CASSALVQETYEQYF.

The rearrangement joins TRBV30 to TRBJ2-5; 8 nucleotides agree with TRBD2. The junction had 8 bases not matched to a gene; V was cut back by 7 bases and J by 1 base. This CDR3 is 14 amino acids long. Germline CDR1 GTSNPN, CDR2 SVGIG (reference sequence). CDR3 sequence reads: CASSSTSGQETQYF. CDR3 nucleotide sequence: TGTGCCTCCAGTTCTACTAGCGGCCAAGAGACCCAGTACTTC.

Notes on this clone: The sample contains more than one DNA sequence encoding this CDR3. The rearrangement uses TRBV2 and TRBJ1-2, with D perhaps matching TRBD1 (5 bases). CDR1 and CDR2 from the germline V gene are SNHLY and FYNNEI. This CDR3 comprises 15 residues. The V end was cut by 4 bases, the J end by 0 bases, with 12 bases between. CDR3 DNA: TGTGCCAGCAGTGTATTTCAGGGCGCTAACTATGGCTACACCTTC. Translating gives CASSVFQGANYGYTF.

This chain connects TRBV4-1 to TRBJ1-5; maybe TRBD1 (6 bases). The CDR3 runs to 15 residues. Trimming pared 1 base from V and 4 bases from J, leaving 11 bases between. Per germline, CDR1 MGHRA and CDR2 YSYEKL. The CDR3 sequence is CASSQGDRSNQPQHF. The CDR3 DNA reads TGCGCCAGCAGCCAAGGAGACAGGAGTAATCAGCCCCAGCATTTT.